This T cell receptor beta chain comes out of a study of blood T cell repertoires in COVID-19. Turning to the study itself: Specimens from acute and convalescent COVID-19 originated in the United States, Italy and Spain.

Only a few counts were recorded for this clone. The CDR3 has 15 residues. After removal of 3 bases from V and 4 bases from J, the junction contained 2 bases not matched to a gene. From germline, CDR1 is KGHSH and CDR2 LQKENI. In the study's own analysis: Nucleated cell counts were estimated from reference gene primer amplification. The repertoire was sequenced with immunoSEQ multiplex PCR; TCRdb's copy has only in-frame clones and lacks some. The D gene and trimming were derived from the DNA, and the V and J assignments and clone size from that table. This table has approximately 29,000 clones, roughly 70% appearing once.

The sample comprised peripheral blood. The chain employs TRBV18 and TRBJ2-5; 13 bases are shared with TRBD2. This receptor was identified in a boy aged 2-15 years with active or convalescent COVID-19. In DNA, the CDR3 is TGTGCCAGCTCACCGGGACTAGCGGGACGAGAGACCCAGTACTTC. This gives the protein CASSPGLAGRETQYF. The whole variable domain, filled in from reference TRBV18 and TRBJ2-5, reads NAGVMQNPRHLVRRRGQEARLRCSPMKGHSHVYWYRQLPEEGLKFMVYLQKENIIDESGMPKERFSAEFPKEGPSILRIQQVVRGDSAAYFCASSPGLAGRETQYFGPGTRLLVL.